This T cell receptor (beta chain) was observed in a study of response to subunit inactivated influenza vaccine. Study-wide points: The authors suggested that every seasonal influenza vaccination recruits few new T cells.

V lost 1 base, J lost 1 base, and 14 bases lay in between. CDR1 and CDR2 (germline): LGHNA, YSLEER. CDR3 length equals 16 residues. TCRdb re-called the RT-PCR reads with MiXCR, one entry per CDR3 protein. The sample holds about 190,000 distinct CDR3 sequences; roughly an eighth are singletons and the top ten take 26%. This clonotype was counted a few times. Its antigen is not known. The source material was CD8+ T cells sorted from PBMCs, sampled around 5 days after vaccination. The clonotype was recovered from a man aged 45-60 years who received an inactivated influenza vaccine. The chain uses TRBV4-3 and TRBJ2-7; no definite D call. Written as DNA, the CDR3 is TGCGCCAGCAGCCAAGGGGAAAATAGCCCGTCCTACGAGCAGTACTTC. Its translation is CASSQGENSPSYEQYF.